A single sample gave rise to the 30 T cell receptor beta chains below, sequenced in a study of quantifying T cell responses using KT2 cells. Overall study context: TCR alpha and beta constant-region primers primed reverse transcription of RNA.

Each cDNA got a UMI-containing oligo ligated at its 3' end. An equimolar mix of RC1.1 and RC1.2 primed the beta chain across TRBC1 and TRBC2. TCRdb passed the UMI-ligation and nested PCR reads through MiXCR, listing each CDR3 protein once. The table records tens of thousands of distinct CDR3 sequences, about 12% of them present only once. Sequencing used PBMCs spiked with cells of the T cell clone KT2. The source of these receptors is a human donor.

This clonotype was found many times. The chain couples TRBV4-2 to TRBJ2-7, with unresolved D. This CDR3 is 15 amino acids long. Germline V gene lookup returns CDR1 LGHNA and CDR2 YNFKEQ. V lost 0 bases, J lost 0 bases, and 9 bases lay in between. As DNA, the CDR3 is TGTGCCAGCAGCCAAGATTGGTCGTCCTCCTACGAGCAGTACTTC. This sequence encodes CASSQDWSSSYEQYF.

This clonotype has ten or more counts. The chain is built from TRBV27 and TRBJ2-3, with 7 bases identical to TRBD2. This CDR3 has 18 residues. The junction had 19 bases not matched to a gene; V was cut back by 2 bases and J by 8 bases. The germline gives CDR1 MNHEY, CDR2 SMNVEV (reference sequence). The chain's CDR3 is CASSLASGGGDRRVTQYF. The CDR3 DNA follows: TGTGCCAGCAGTTTAGCTAGCGGAGGTGGGGACCGACGAGTTACGCAGTATTTT.

This clonotype was counted many times. The rearrangement joins TRBV20-1 to TRBJ1-1; D ambiguous. V gave up 2 bases and J gave up 3 bases, with 13 bases separating them. Germline lookup yields CDR1 DFQATT and CDR2 SNEGSKA (reference sequence). CDR3 length equals 14 residues. In DNA, the CDR3 is TGCAGTGCTAGACGGGCACAGTCGGACACTGAAGCTTTCTTT. Its protein product is CSARRAQSDTEAFF.

In its sample, this clonotype was seen a few times. The J gene is TRBJ1-4, the V gene TRBV20-1; unclear D gene. Between the trimmed V and J ends, which lost 3 bases and 4 bases, there was a span of 9 bases. Germline V gene data show CDR1 as DFQATT and CDR2 as SNEGSKA (reference sequence). The CDR3 runs to 13 residues. CDR3 region: CSARDVHNEKLFF. CDR3 sequence (DNA): TGCAGTGCTAGGGACGTTCATAATGAAAAACTGTTTTTT.

The chain uses TRBV24-1 and TRBJ1-1; D remains ambiguous. This CDR3 contains 13 residues. V was pared by 4 bases and J by 1 base, with 6 bases between. In germline, CDR1 is KGHDR, CDR2 SFDVKD. CDR3 protein: CATSEGKNTEAFF. The CDR3 coding sequence is TGTGCCACCAGTGAAGGGAAGAACACTGAAGCTTTCTTT.

The chain joins TRBV4-3 to TRBJ2-3; 14 bases match TRBD2. J was trimmed by 6 bases and V by 2 bases; bases with no gene match: 4. The germline CDR1 and CDR2 sequences are LGHNA and YSLEER. This CDR3 spans 16 amino acids. In nucleotides, the CDR3 is TGCGCCAGCAGCCAAACCGGGACTAGCGGGAGCGATACGCAGTATTTT. This encodes CASSQTGTSGSDTQYF.

The chain joins TRBV29-1 to TRBJ2-3, with TRBD1 as a possible D gene (6 bases). The CDR3 is 15 amino acids. V lost 4 bases, J lost 0 bases, and 14 bases lay in between. Germline V lookup: CDR1 SQVTM, CDR2 ANQGSEA. The CDR3 is CSVAKGVHSTDTQYF. CDR3 sequence (DNA): TGCAGCGTTGCAAAGGGGGTCCATAGCACAGATACGCAGTATTTT.

J is TRBJ1-2 and V is TRBV25-1; 8 bases match TRBD1. Germline V gene lookup returns CDR1 MGHDK and CDR2 SYGVNS. CDR3 length: 14 amino acids. V was pared by 6 bases and J by 5 bases, with 8 bases of the junction left unmatched. The CDR3 DNA reads as TGTGCCAGCAGAGAGACAGGGGCCCAGTATGGCTACACCTTC. Translation: CASRETGAQYGYTF.

A word on this clonotype: Compared with germline, one end of the junction differs, possibly owing to a read error. The J gene is TRBJ2-7, the V gene TRBV4-3; D is perhaps TRBD2 (5 bases). From germline, CDR1 is LGHNA and CDR2 YSLEER. This CDR3 spans 12 amino acids. CDR3 sequence (DNA): TGCGCCAGCAGCCAAGACGAGGGTCCGACACTCTTC. Translated, it gives CASSQDEGPTLF.

The V gene is TRBV5-6, the J gene TRBJ1-2, with D uncertain. Trimming removed 0 bases from V and 4 bases from J, with 7 bases in between. The CDR3 covers 13 residues. Germline loops: CDR1 SGHDT, CDR2 YYEEEE. CDR3 sequence reads: CASSLVSGYGYTF. CDR3 sequence (DNA): TGTGCCAGCAGCTTGGTGTCAGGCTATGGCTACACCTTC.

The sample holds many counts of this clonotype. The chain combines TRBV6-6 with TRBJ1-6, with D perhaps matching TRBD1 (5 bases). In germline, CDR1 is MNHNY, CDR2 SVGAGI (reference sequence). Trimming stripped 8 bases from V and 8 bases from J, with 13 bases between. The CDR3 covers 13 residues. CDR3: CASYGRVDSPLHF. The CDR3 coding sequence is TGTGCCAGCTACGGCAGGGTGGATTCACCCCTCCACTTT.

This clonotype was picked up a small number of times. V gene TRBV5-1 combines with J gene TRBJ2-5; no definite D call. The germline V and J ends were trimmed by 2 bases and 3 bases, with 8 bases remaining between them. Germline V gene data show CDR1 as SGHRS and CDR2 as YFSETQ. The length of the CDR3 is 13 residues. The CDR3 reads CASSFQSEETQYF. The CDR3 DNA reads TGCGCCAGCAGCTTCCAGTCTGAAGAGACCCAGTACTTC.

A few counts support this clonotype. The chain joins TRBV20-1 to TRBJ2-1, with TRBD2 identical over 14 bases. Germline CDR1 reads DFQATT; CDR2 reads SNEGSKA (reference sequence). CDR3 length: 15 residues. J was trimmed by 4 bases and V by 6 bases; bases with no gene match: 5. The CDR3 sequence is CSAKGLAGAYNEQFF. The CDR3 DNA sequence: TGCAGTGCAAAGGGACTAGCGGGGGCGTACAATGAGCAGTTCTTC.

In its sample, this clonotype was seen a few times. The rearrangement links TRBV7-9 to TRBJ2-6; no firm D call. This CDR3 has 15 residues. CDR1 and CDR2 from the germline V gene are SEHNR and FQNEAQ (reference sequence). V lost 4 bases and J 0 bases, leaving 7 bases between the germline ends. CDR3 region: CASSYGLSGANVLTF. DNA for the CDR3: TGTGCCAGCAGCTACGGCCTCTCTGGGGCCAACGTCCTGACTTTC.

This clonotype came up a few times. The chain employs TRBV30 and TRBJ1-5; no clear D. The V end lost 0 bases, the J end lost 6 bases, and 18 bases lay between the germline ends. The CDR3 spans 16 residues. Germline values: CDR1 GTSNPN, CDR2 SVGIG (reference sequence). The CDR3 region has the DNA TGTGCCTGGAGTGTACGGTCATCAGGCCCCGGTCAGCCCCAGCATTTT. Amino acids: CAWSVRSSGPGQPQHF.

V gene TRBV5-1 combines with J gene TRBJ2-1, with 8 positions matching TRBD2. The CDR3 totals 15 residues. The V and J ends lost 2 bases and 5 bases, in that order; junction bases with no gene match: 6. Germline V gene lookup returns CDR1 SGHRS and CDR2 YFSETQ. This CDR3 is CASSLGSGTNNEQFF. The CDR3 DNA reads as TGCGCCAGCAGCTTAGGTAGCGGGACCAACAATGAGCAGTTCTTC.

This clonotype showed up many times. The chain links TRBV7-9 to TRBJ1-2; D is undetermined. The germline V gene encodes CDR1 SEHNR and CDR2 FQNEAQ (reference sequence). Trimming left V 5 bases short and J 4 bases short, with 14 bases between. The CDR3 is 14 residues long. The CDR3 here is CASSEDPPPYGYTF. CDR3 DNA sequence: TGTGCCAGCAGCGAAGACCCCCCACCCTATGGCTACACCTTC.

The CDR3 nucleotides are TGTGCTAGTGGTTTGCGTGTTCCGGGAGGATATAATTCACCCCTCCACTTT. Amino acids: CASGLRVPGGYNSPLHF. V is TRBV12-5 and J is TRBJ1-6; no firm D call. V lost 2 bases and J 4 bases, leaving 15 bases between the germline ends. Per the germline V gene, CDR1 is LGHNT and CDR2 is FRNRAP. There are 17 residues in the CDR3.

This clonotype was seen more than once but under ten times. The chain uses TRBV6-7 and TRBJ2-1; 16 bases line up with TRBD2. TRBV6-7 belongs to the ORF category, with a function that is uncertain. CDR3 length: 20 residues. The V and J ends lost 7 bases and 6 bases, in that order; junction bases with no gene match: 18. The CDR3 spells CASTPNGTSGGVLRTNEQFF. CDR3 DNA sequence: TGTGCCAGCACTCCAAACGGGACTAGCGGGGGGGTCCTCCGAACCAATGAGCAGTTCTTC.

The J gene is TRBJ2-1, the V gene TRBV7-3, with 8 bases matching TRBD2. The CDR3 loop spans 14 amino acids. The V segment lost 0 bases and the J segment 9 bases; nucleotides outside the gene matches: 4. The germline V gene has CDR1 SGHTA and CDR2 FQGTGA. CDR3 nucleotides: TGTGCCAGCAGCTTAACCGGGAGGGCCGGTGAGCAGTTCTTC. This encodes CASSLTGRAGEQFF.

The V and J genes are TRBV7-2 and TRBJ1-5; D gene ambiguous. Trimming removed 5 bases from V and 2 bases from J, with 16 bases in between. The CDR3 consists of 16 residues. In germline, CDR1 is SGHTA, CDR2 FQGNSA. The CDR3 DNA reads as TGTGCCAGCAGCCCGGGGTTAATTGGAGGCAATCAGCCCCAGCATTTT. Translating it yields CASSPGLIGGNQPQHF. Full variable domain (missing parts from reference TRBV7-2 and TRBJ1-5): GAGVSQSPSNKVTEKGKDVELRCDPISGHTALYWYRQSLGQGLEFLIYFQGNSAPDKSGLPSDRFSAERTGGSVSTLTIQRTQQEDSAVYLCASSPGLIGGNQPQHFGDGTRLSIL.

This clonotype appeared many times. The chain uses TRBV11-2 and TRBJ2-3; no clear D gene. The CDR3 contains 15 residues. From germline, CDR1 is SGHAT and CDR2 FQNNGV. V lost 5 bases and J 4 bases, leaving 16 bases between the germline ends. The CDR3 spells CASSLSYSYPDTQYF. Here the CDR3 DNA reads TGTGCCAGCAGCCTGAGTTATAGCTACCCAGATACGCAGTATTTT.

This clonotype was found a few times. The chain links TRBV7-2 to TRBJ2-3, with TRBD2 matching over 13 bases. The V and J ends lost 4 bases and 7 bases, in that order; junction bases with no gene match: 11. The CDR3 contains 17 residues. Germline CDR1 SGHTA, CDR2 FQGNSA. The DNA of the CDR3 is TGTGCCAGCAGCTCAAGGTCGGGGACTAGCGGGACAAATACGCAGTATTTT. Translating gives CASSSRSGTSGTNTQYF. The complete variable domain, with remaining parts taken from reference TRBV7-2 and TRBJ2-3, reads GAGVSQSPSNKVTEKGKDVELRCDPISGHTALYWYRQSLGQGLEFLIYFQGNSAPDKSGLPSDRFSAERTGGSVSTLTIQRTQQEDSAVYLCASSSRSGTSGTNTQYFGPGTRLTVL.

The chain recombines TRBV12-5 with TRBJ1-1; perhaps TRBD1 as D (6 bases). The CDR3 totals 13 residues. Trimming took 1 base from V and 10 from J, leaving 13 bases between them. Germline V gene data show CDR1 as LGHNT and CDR2 as FRNRAP. The CDR3 DNA sequence: TGTGCTAGTGGTTTGGCACAACAGGGAGGAGCTTTCTTT. Encoded protein: CASGLAQQGGAFF.

The chain joins TRBV3-1 to TRBJ2-5; weak D call: TRBD2 (6 bases). This CDR3 has 16 residues. Looked up from germline, CDR1 is LGHDT and CDR2 is YNNKEL (reference sequence). V was shortened by 0 bases and J by 4 bases, with 15 bases between the two germline ends. CDR3 DNA: TGTGCCAGCAGCCAAGATACGGCGGGGTATGGAGAGACCCAGTACTTC. Protein product: CASSQDTAGYGETQYF.

This clonotype has ten or more counts. The chain combines TRBV11-2 with TRBJ2-3; D remains unclear. Trimming stripped 8 bases from V and 3 bases from J, with 6 bases between. Germline CDR1 and CDR2: SGHAT and FQNNGV. The CDR3 is 11 amino acids. The CDR3 DNA sequence: TGTGCCAGCGGAAATACAGATACGCAGTATTTT. As protein: CASGNTDTQYF.

The rearrangement joins TRBV6-5 to TRBJ1-2; tentative D call: TRBD1 (5 bases). Germline V gene lookup returns CDR1 MNHEY and CDR2 SVGAGI. This CDR3 spans 16 amino acids. V gave up 5 bases and J gave up 6 bases, with 22 bases separating them. The CDR3 loop reads CASSLTSSTDFHGYTF. In DNA form, the CDR3 reads TGTGCCAGCAGTCTCACCTCGTCGACAGACTTCCATGGCTACACCTTC.

The genes are TRBV19 and TRBJ2-1; a weak D match, TRBD1 (6 bases). Trimming pared 6 bases from V and 4 bases from J, leaving 13 bases between. Germline assignment: CDR1 LNHDA and CDR2 SQIVND (reference sequence). This CDR3 contains 14 residues. Here the CDR3 DNA reads TGTGCCAGTAGCGGGACATTGACATACAATGAGCAGTTCTTC. Residues: CASSGTLTYNEQFF. The full variable domain, completed using reference TRBV19 and TRBJ2-1, is DGGITQSPKYLFRKEGQNVTLSCEQNLNHDAMYWYRQDPGQGLRLIYYSQIVNDFQKGDIAEGYSVSREKKESFPLTVTSAQKNPTAFYLCASSGTLTYNEQFFGPGTRLTVL.

This chain connects TRBV2 to TRBJ1-2; D gene ambiguous. CDR1 and CDR2 (germline): SNHLY, FYNNEI. This CDR3 is built from 14 residues. Trimming took 7 bases from V and 2 from J, leaving 14 bases between them. The CDR3 nucleotides read TGTGCCAGCACGAATCGGGCAGAGAACTATGGCTACACCTTC. Amino acids: CASTNRAENYGYTF.

This chain uses TRBV27 with TRBJ2-3; D is uncertain. The V end lost 2 bases, the J end lost 1 base, and 7 bases lay between the germline ends. CDR1 is MNHEY and CDR2 is SMNVEV in the germline V gene (reference sequence). The CDR3 runs to 14 residues. CDR3: CASSLTVRTDTQYF. The CDR3 DNA is TGTGCCAGCAGTTTAACAGTCCGCACAGATACGCAGTATTTT.